A selection of T cell receptor beta chains follows, all from one sample in a study of CD8 T cells in Susac syndrome. TCRdb independently ran MiXCR on the immunoSEQ multiplex PCR reads; one entry per CDR3 protein. The sample lists approximately 280,000 distinct CDR3 sequences, around 83% occurring once. Sequencing was done on a sample of CD8+ T cells from PBMCs. The receptor set was obtained from a human donor with multiple sclerosis. Both conserved end residues are part of each CDR3. The D gene is left open where the match is weak.

v_call	j_call	d_call	cdr3_aa
TRBV5-6	TRBJ2-7	-	CASFGGDSYEQYF
TRBV2	TRBJ2-7	-	CASSGEGSYEQYF
TRBV19	TRBJ2-7	-	CASSMGAPYEQYF
TRBV4-1	TRBJ2-7	-	CASSQHFSSYEQYF
TRBV6-2/TRBV6-3	TRBJ2-1	-	CASSSILPSDEQFF
TRBV20-1	TRBJ2-7	-	CSARDPTSLLAYEQYF
TRBV15	TRBJ1-1	-	CATSRDSSQDTEAFF
TRBV27	TRBJ1-1	-	CASSLYRGNTEAFF
TRBV14	TRBJ1-2	-	CASSQYTGRVSDGYTF
TRBV2	TRBJ1-6	-	CASINRRGPIPDSPLHF
TRBV12-3/TRBV12-4	TRBJ1-4	-	CASSFINEKLFF
TRBV28	TRBJ2-3	-	CATTEGAAGTDTQYF
TRBV7-9	TRBJ2-3	-	CASSLPSAGQGTDTQYF
TRBV20-1	TRBJ2-3	TRBD2	CSARLGLAGASFSTDTQYF
TRBV12-5	TRBJ2-5	-	CASGFQRSHLKTQYF
TRBV5-4	TRBJ1-5	TRBD1	CASSPDRGLQPQHF
TRBV10-3	TRBJ2-1	-	CAISDVKGGSGTYNEQFF
TRBV5-4	TRBJ2-6	-	CAGYHGGRTNVLTF
TRBV4-2	TRBJ2-7	TRBD2	CASSQDPSGYEQYF
TRBV20-1	TRBJ1-2	-	CSARGASGYGYTF
TRBV6-5	TRBJ2-5	TRBD1	CASSYASGTGNQETQYF
TRBV10-3	TRBJ2-1	TRBD1	CAISEEVPGGYYNEQFF
TRBV14	TRBJ2-1	-	CASSQVHGGPDNEQFF
TRBV7-6	TRBJ1-3	-	CASSLRQVYSGNTIYF
TRBV2	TRBJ2-5	TRBD2	CASSDLLPSGRFLETQYF
TRBV20-1	TRBJ2-5	-	CSARDSTGLSLWETQYF
TRBV28	TRBJ2-5	-	CASSPTGGETQYF
TRBV7-9	TRBJ2-1	-	CASSDGTYNEQFF
TRBV27	TRBJ2-7	-	CASSPAEGYEQYF
TRBV25-1	TRBJ2-5	-	CASSSSADPDETQYF
TRBV6-5	TRBJ2-3	-	CASSYNPSTDTQYF
TRBV2	TRBJ1-2	-	CASSEFLGYGYTF
TRBV10-1	TRBJ1-6	-	CASSELRNSPLHF
TRBV7-9	TRBJ2-5	-	CASSFFQETQYF
TRBV24-1	TRBJ2-6	TRBD1	CATSESGQRPTGANVLTF
TRBV27	TRBJ1-4	TRBD1	CASSLYEGAGEKLFF
TRBV3-1	TRBJ1-2	-	CASSQLVQEGYTF
TRBV7-9	TRBJ2-5	TRBD1	CASSPRDRTHQETQYF
TRBV7-9	TRBJ2-3	TRBD2	CASSPMERESSTDTQYF
TRBV7-9	TRBJ2-3	-	CASSFAGRGDTQYF
TRBV27	TRBJ2-7	TRBD1	CASSFGQGREQYF
TRBV6-5	TRBJ2-2	TRBD2	CASSYSGLAGGPGGELFF
TRBV5-1	TRBJ2-1	TRBD2	CASSLSGRACPEQFF
TRBV7-9	TRBJ1-2	-	CASSSAPTDPRGYTF
TRBV27	TRBJ2-5	-	CASMEFMGLGETQYF
TRBV5-4	TRBJ2-3	-	CASSPIAGGTQYF
TRBV5-1	TRBJ2-5	TRBD2	CASSPLGTSGGETQYF
TRBV11-2	TRBJ2-2	TRBD2	CASSPTTGGMGLAITGELFF
TRBV7-8	TRBJ2-1	-	CASSLIAGFEVGNNEQFF
TRBV7-9	TRBJ1-1	-	CASSPSIRGSEAFF
TRBV12-3/TRBV12-4	TRBJ1-5	-	CASSSPLAPGNQPQHF
TRBV28	TRBJ2-5	TRBD1	CASSGDRSQETQYF
TRBV7-9	TRBJ2-7	-	CASSLAGAVAGYEQYF
TRBV6-1	TRBJ2-2	-	CASSETGSGELFF
TRBV28	TRBJ2-3	-	CASSFDGSTDTQYF
TRBV7-9	TRBJ1-3	-	CASSLGQNTIYF
TRBV7-8	TRBJ2-3	TRBD2	CASRSGLAPYGGSDTQYF